These 29 T cell receptor beta chains were all obtained from the same sample, sequenced in a study of long-term antiretroviral therapy in people with HIV. It was version v3.0 of the immunoSEQ assay that was run at survey level. Repertoires were generated with immunoSEQ multiplex PCR, while TCRdb's copy carries only in-frame clones and drops some. The sample has under 20,000 clones; around 80% are singletons. Material: unsorted PBMCs, obtained 0.1 years before starting antiretroviral therapy. Receptor source: a man younger than 30 with HIV.

The table lists this clone with a few counts. V is TRBV11-1 and J is TRBJ1-1, with 7 bases that match TRBD1. This CDR3 is built from 18 residues. Germline V gene sequence: CDR1 SGHAT, CDR2 FQDESV (reference sequence). The ends lost 1 base at V and 3 bases at J; junction bases unmatched: 14. The CDR3 here is CASSLGGPWTGGDTEAFF. The DNA for the CDR3 is TGTGCCAGCAGCTTAGGGGGGCCCTGGACAGGCGGGGACACTGAAGCTTTCTTT.

The V and J genes are TRBV5-4 and TRBJ1-6; tentatively, D is TRBD1 (6 bases). V was pared by 2 bases and J by 0 bases, with 6 bases between. The CDR3 covers 15 residues. Germline V gene data show CDR1 as SGHNT and CDR2 as YYREEE (reference sequence). The CDR3 nucleotides are TGTGCCAGCAGCTTACAGGGCTCCTATAATTCACCCCTCCACTTT. Translated, it gives CASSLQGSYNSPLHF.

V gene TRBV6-6 combines with J gene TRBJ1-2; D is undetermined. Between the trimmed V and J ends, which lost 2 bases and 7 bases, there was a span of 17 bases. This CDR3 contains 15 residues. The germline CDR1 and CDR2 sequences are MNHNY and SVGAGI (reference sequence). The DNA for the CDR3 is TGTGCCAGCAGTTACAGCTTCGGGCCAGCTGGTGGCTACACCTTC. Its translation is CASSYSFGPAGGYTF.

This clone was detected once. The genes are TRBV28 and TRBJ1-2, with 7 bases lining up with TRBD1. CDR1 is MDHEN and CDR2 is SYDVKM in the germline V gene. The CDR3 is 15 residues long. The V gene end was trimmed by 6 bases and the J gene end by 6 bases; junction bases not matched to a gene: 13. Here the CDR3 reads CASSPVNDRVDGYTF. In DNA form, the CDR3 reads TGTGCCAGCAGCCCGGTTAACGACAGGGTGGATGGCTACACCTTC.

The chain couples TRBV19 to TRBJ1-5; no definite D call. In germline, CDR1 is LNHDA, CDR2 SQIVND (reference sequence). The ends were cut back, 4 bases at V and 9 bases at J, with 4 bases in the middle. This CDR3 contains 10 residues. CDR3 sequence (DNA): TGTGCCAGTAGTACGGGGCCCCAGCATTTT. Translating gives CASSTGPQHF.

The gene calls are TRBV7-8 and TRBJ2-6, with D perhaps assigned TRBD1 or TRBD2 (5 bases each). V was shortened by 5 bases and J by 0 bases, with 23 bases between the two germline ends. The CDR3 is 20 amino acids. From germline, CDR1 is SGHVS and CDR2 FQNEAQ. The CDR3 DNA sequence: TGTGCCAGCAGCAATCGGGACCTAGACCTTGTACTCTCTGGGGCCAACGTCCTGACTTTC. This sequence encodes CASSNRDLDLVLSGANVLTF.

The gene calls are TRBV7-9 and TRBJ2-7; D not certain. Germline V gene sequence: CDR1 SEHNR, CDR2 FQNEAQ (reference sequence). The CDR3 sequence is 14 residues long. The ends were cut back, 3 bases at V and 1 base at J, with 10 bases in the middle. CDR3 coding DNA: TGTGCCAGCAGCTTCCCCAGCACATCCTACGAGCAGTACTTC. This gives the protein CASSFPSTSYEQYF.

V is TRBV6-1 and J is TRBJ2-1; 9 nucleotides agree with TRBD2. The germline CDR1 and CDR2 sequences are MNHNS and SASEGT. This CDR3 region has 15 residues. With V trimmed by 1 base and J by 9 bases, 7 bases remained unmatched. For the CDR3, the DNA is TGTGCCAGCAGTGAAGAGGCGGGGGGGCCAAGTGAGCAGTTCTTC. Amino acids: CASSEEAGGPSEQFF.

The chain combines TRBV18 with TRBJ2-7; D is ambiguous. Germline V gene lookup returns CDR1 KGHSH and CDR2 LQKENI. V lost 2 bases, J lost 0 bases, and 8 bases lay in between. This CDR3 has 14 residues. In nucleotides, the CDR3 is TGTGCCAGCTCACCAAGACGGATCTCCTACGAGCAGTACTTC. Amino acid sequence: CASSPRRISYEQYF.

The chain links TRBV6-5 to TRBJ1-2; D is perhaps TRBD1 (6 bases). Trimming pared 0 bases from V and 4 bases from J, leaving 15 bases between. Germline V gene sequence: CDR1 MNHEY, CDR2 SVGAGI. The CDR3 covers 16 residues. The CDR3 region is CASSYSRGGRGYGYTF. The CDR3 bases are TGTGCCAGCAGTTACTCTAGGGGGGGGCGAGGCTATGGCTACACCTTC.

The gene calls are TRBV7-2 and TRBJ2-2; a possible D gene is TRBD2 (5 bases). V was cut by 1 base and J by 2 bases, with 8 bases left in between. Germline assignment: CDR1 SGHTA and CDR2 FQGNSA. The CDR3 consists of 15 residues. As DNA, the CDR3 is TGTGCCAGCAGCTTAGTTTCGGGAAACACCGGGGAGCTGTTTTTT. It yields the protein CASSLVSGNTGELFF.

The chain uses TRBV7-3 and TRBJ2-1; tentatively, D is TRBD2 (6 bases). The ends were cut back, 5 bases at V and 4 bases at J, with 15 bases in the middle. CDR3 size: 15 residues. CDR1 and CDR2 from the germline V gene are SGHTA and FQGTGA. The CDR3 here is CASSGPGLPYNEQFF. For the CDR3, the DNA is TGTGCCAGCAGCGGCCCGGGACTTCCATACAATGAGCAGTTCTTC.

This clone came up a few times. V is TRBV7-2 and J is TRBJ1-1; no firm D call. Looked up from germline, CDR1 is SGHTA and CDR2 is FQGNSA. Trimming took off 3 bases at V and 2 bases at J, with 7 bases between the two ends. This CDR3 comprises 13 residues. The CDR3 reads CASSFSVNTEAFF. Here the CDR3 DNA reads TGTGCCAGCAGCTTTAGTGTTAACACTGAAGCTTTCTTT.

The chain couples TRBV14 to TRBJ1-4; no reliable D call. CDR1 and CDR2 (germline): SGHDN, FVKESK. There are 11 residues in the CDR3. The V end was cut by 2 bases, the J end by 8 bases, with 3 bases between. The CDR3 DNA is TGTGCCAGCAGCCAAACAGAAAAACTGTTTTTT. Translation: CASSQTEKLFF.

The V call is TRBV7-3, the J call TRBJ1-1; D call uncertain. The CDR3 runs 14 residues. Germline V gives CDR1 SGHTA, CDR2 FQGTGA. Trimming cost V 3 bases and J 1 base, with 9 bases left between them. The CDR3 region has the DNA TGTGCCAGCAGCTTCAAGGTGGAGAACACTGAAGCTTTCTTT. It encodes CASSFKVENTEAFF.

This clone came up once. The chain couples TRBV11-3 to TRBJ2-7; D unresolved. V was shortened by 1 base and J by 2 bases, with 9 bases between the two germline ends. The CDR3 has 14 amino acids. Germline V lookup: CDR1 SGHNT, CDR2 YENEEA. DNA of the CDR3: TGTGCCAGCAGCTTAGGGGTAGGACCCTACGAGCAGTACTTC. It codes for CASSLGVGPYEQYF.

The chain has TRBV7-3 and TRBJ1-2; possibly TRBD1 for D (6 bases). This CDR3 region has 16 residues. Per the germline V gene, CDR1 is SGHTA and CDR2 is FQGTGA. Deletions cut 2 bases from V and 0 bases from J, with 13 bases between. CDR3 in amino acids: CASSLATRGPNYGYTF. CDR3 nucleotides: TGTGCCAGCAGCTTAGCGACTCGGGGGCCTAACTATGGCTACACCTTC.

The genes are TRBV7-2 and TRBJ2-1, with 11 bases fitting TRBD2. Germline CDR1 and CDR2: SGHTA and FQGNSA. The trim removed 4 bases at V and 8 bases at J, leaving 4 bases unmatched. The CDR3 is made up of 14 amino acids. CDR3 sequence reads: CASSWTSGSDEQFF. The CDR3, as DNA: TGTGCCAGCAGCTGGACTAGCGGGTCCGATGAGCAGTTCTTC. Based on the CDR3 plus reference TRBV7-2 and TRBJ2-1, the full variable domain is GAGVSQSPSNKVTEKGKDVELRCDPISGHTALYWYRQSLGQGLEFLIYFQGNSAPDKSGLPSDRFSAERTGGSVSTLTIQRTQQEDSAVYLCASSWTSGSDEQFFGPGTRLTVL.

This chain joins TRBV6-1 and TRBJ1-1; tentatively, D is TRBD1 (6 bases). Germline loops: CDR1 MNHNS, CDR2 SASEGT. The ends were cut back, 5 bases at V and 6 bases at J, with 13 bases in the middle. There are 13 residues in the CDR3. CDR3 DNA sequence: TGTGCCAGCAGTTTAATACAGGGATCTGAAGCTTTCTTT. Translation gives CASSLIQGSEAFF.

The rearrangement links TRBV6-6 to TRBJ1-1, with 7 bases lining up with TRBD1. CDR1 is MNHNY, CDR2 SVGAGI, per germline (reference sequence). Trimming removed 4 bases from V and 0 bases from J; junction bases left unmatched: 8. The CDR3 has 16 residues. The CDR3 nucleotides are TGTGCCAGCAGTTTCGACAGGGACCTTATGAACACTGAAGCTTTCTTT. This codes for CASSFDRDLMNTEAFF.

This chain links TRBV6-6 with TRBJ2-3, with a possible D match to TRBD1 (5 bases). The CDR3 covers 14 residues. Germline V gene lookup returns CDR1 MNHNY and CDR2 SVGAGI (reference sequence). V gave up 0 bases and J gave up 10 bases, with 14 bases separating them. CDR3 residues: CASSYSTGAESQYF. The CDR3 nucleotides read TGTGCCAGCAGTTACTCGACTGGGGCGGAGTCGCAGTATTTT.

The chain is built from TRBV27 and TRBJ2-3; the D gene is possibly TRBD2 (5 bases). The CDR3 is 15 residues long. Deletions cut 5 bases from V and 2 bases from J, with 14 bases between. Per germline, CDR1 MNHEY and CDR2 SMNVEV (reference sequence). For the CDR3, the DNA is TGTGCCAGCAGTCAACTAGGGTCCCTCACAGATACGCAGTATTTT. This encodes CASSQLGSLTDTQYF.

V is TRBV5-4 and J is TRBJ2-7; maybe TRBD2 (5 bases). The germline V gene encodes CDR1 SGHNT and CDR2 YYREEE (reference sequence). The CDR3 consists of 13 residues. Trimming took off 2 bases at V and 6 bases at J, with 12 bases between the two ends. CDR3 residues: CASSFRGSGEQYF. CDR3 nucleotides: TGTGCCAGCAGCTTTCGGGGTTCAGGCGAGCAGTACTTC. Based on the CDR3 plus reference TRBV5-4 and TRBJ2-7, the full variable domain is ETGVTQSPTHLIKTRGQQVTLRCSSQSGHNTVSWYQQALGQGPQFIFQYYREEENGRGNFPPRFSGLQFPNYSSELNVNALELDDSALYLCASSFRGSGEQYFGPGTRLTVT.

Comment on this clone: One end of the junction fails to match germline, which may point to a read error. The chain uses TRBV7-9 and TRBJ2-7, with D maybe TRBD1 (8 bases). Germline assignment: CDR1 SEHNR and CDR2 FQNEAQ (reference sequence). The CDR3 spans 16 residues. In DNA, the CDR3 is TGCCCTTTCAGGGGGCAATTTTTGCGGGGGACCTACGAGCAGTACTTC. Protein sequence: CPFRGQFLRGTYEQYF. Supplemented by reference TRBV7-9 and TRBJ2-7, the full variable domain reads DTGVSQNPRHKITKRGQNVTFRCDPISEHNRLYWYRQTLGQGPEFLTYFQNEAQLEKSRLLSDRFSAERPKGSFSTLEIQRTEQGDSAMYLCPFRGQFLRGTYEQYFGPGTRLTVT.

The V call is TRBV18, the J call TRBJ1-4; D not certain. Trimming removed 6 bases from V and 7 bases from J, with 21 bases in between. This CDR3 spans 16 amino acids. Germline CDR1 KGHSH, CDR2 LQKENI. CDR3 sequence reads: CASSPLPEAVVEKLFF. The CDR3, as DNA: TGTGCCAGCTCTCCTTTGCCGGAAGCAGTTGTTGAAAAACTGTTTTTT.

This sequence joins TRBV18 and TRBJ1-2; tentative D call: TRBD1 (6 bases). The germline V gene has CDR1 KGHSH and CDR2 LQKENI. V was trimmed by 0 bases and J by 6 bases, leaving 17 bases between them. The CDR3 totals 16 residues. DNA of the CDR3: TGTGCCAGCTCACCACCTAGCTTGACGACAGGCCATGGCTACACCTTC. Its protein product is CASSPPSLTTGHGYTF.

Regarding this clone: Distinct nucleotide sequences in the sample also encode this CDR3. This chain links TRBV5-1 with TRBJ1-4, with 7 bases fitting TRBD1. The V segment lost 2 bases and the J segment 8 bases; nucleotides outside the gene matches: 9. CDR3 length equals 15 residues. The germline gives CDR1 SGHRS, CDR2 YFSETQ. The CDR3 DNA is TGCGCCAGCAGCTTCCAGGGGGGCGCAGGAGAAAAACTGTTTTTT. It translates to CASSFQGGAGEKLFF. Full variable domain (outside the CDR3, taken from reference TRBV5-1 and TRBJ1-4): KAGVTQTPRYLIKTRGQQVTLSCSPISGHRSVSWYQQTPGQGLQFLFEYFSETQRNKGNFPGRFSGRQFSNSRSEMNVSTLELGDSALYLCASSFQGGAGEKLFFGSGTQLSVL.

This clone was seen a handful of times. The chain has TRBV7-3 and TRBJ1-2; no definite D call. Deletions cut 5 bases from V and 3 bases from J, with 10 bases between. This CDR3 has 13 residues. CDR1 and CDR2 from the germline V gene are SGHTA and FQGTGA. CDR3 sequence reads: CASSKDRDYGYTF. CDR3 DNA sequence: TGTGCCAGCAGCAAGGACCGGGACTATGGCTACACCTTC.

V usage is TRBV4-3 and J usage is TRBJ2-1; D remains ambiguous. Germline-derived CDR1 and CDR2 are LGHNA and YSLEER. Trimming shortened V by 0 bases and J by 0 bases, and 18 bases separated the two germline ends. The CDR3 extends over 19 amino acids. The CDR3 coding sequence is TGCGCCAGCAGCCAAGATTCCATTCCTTCCTCGAGCTCCTACAATGAGCAGTTCTTC. It codes for CASSQDSIPSSSSYNEQFF.